Listed below are T cell receptor beta chains from one sample, sequenced in a study of blood T cell repertoires in COVID-19. Method: immunoSEQ multiplex PCR; TCRdb's copy keeps in-frame clones and lacks some. This sample has under 200,000 clones, with less than 85% found just once. The sample was peripheral blood. These receptors were obtained from a woman in her sixties or seventies with COVID-19, enrolled during active disease. The CDR3 runs from the conserved cysteine through the conserved F or W. Each record gives: V gene, clone size, D gene, J gene, CDR3 DNA, CDR3 protein. The D gene is left open where the match is weak. Expanded clones get a size class; other rows say once, few or many, or leave the size out.

v_gene: TRBV19; abundance: .; d_gene: TRBD2; j_gene: TRBJ2-1; CDR3nt: TGTGCCAGTAGTTCTCAATCAGCGGGAGGCGGTTACAATGAGCAGTTCTTC; CDR3aa: CASSSQSAGGGYNEQFF
v_gene: TRBV27; abundance: few; d_gene: .; j_gene: TRBJ1-5; CDR3nt: TGTGCCAGCAGTTTAAATGCCGGGAGGCCCCAGCATTTT; CDR3aa: CASSLNAGRPQHF
v_gene: TRBV11-1; abundance: .; d_gene: .; j_gene: TRBJ2-5; CDR3nt: TGTGCCAGCAGGGGACATCTTCAAGAGACCCAGTACTTC; CDR3aa: CASRGHLQETQYF
v_gene: TRBV7-2; abundance: once; d_gene: .; j_gene: TRBJ1-1; CDR3nt: TGTGCCAGCAGCTTGGTCGAGGACACTGAAGCTTTCTTT; CDR3aa: CASSLVEDTEAFF
v_gene: TRBV24-1; abundance: few; d_gene: .; j_gene: TRBJ1-2; CDR3nt: TGTGCCACCAGTGATGCAGGGGCCAACTATGGCTACACCTTC; CDR3aa: CATSDAGANYGYTF
v_gene: TRBV30; abundance: .; d_gene: .; j_gene: TRBJ2-3; CDR3nt: TGTGCCTGGAGCCCCCCTAGCCGCACAGATACGCAGTATTTT; CDR3aa: CAWSPPSRTDTQYF
v_gene: TRBV27; abundance: .; d_gene: TRBD2; j_gene: TRBJ2-7; CDR3nt: TGTGCCAGCAGGAAAGGACTAGCGGGCGAGCAGTACTTC; CDR3aa: CASRKGLAGEQYF
v_gene: TRBV7-8; abundance: few; d_gene: .; j_gene: TRBJ2-4; CDR3nt: TGTGCCAGCACCCAGGCGCGACGGTTCTCGAACAAAAACATTCAGTACTTC; CDR3aa: CASTQARRFSNKNIQYF
v_gene: TRBV14; abundance: .; d_gene: .; j_gene: TRBJ1-2; CDR3nt: TGTGCCAGCAGCCAAGAGGGAGGAAGGTACGAGTACGGCTACACCTTC; CDR3aa: CASSQEGGRYEYGYTF
v_gene: TRBV6-1; abundance: few; d_gene: .; j_gene: TRBJ1-6; CDR3nt: TGTGCCAGCAGAGAAGCCGGGAAAAATTCACCCCTCCACTTT; CDR3aa: CASREAGKNSPLHF
v_gene: TRBV28; abundance: .; d_gene: .; j_gene: TRBJ1-5; CDR3nt: TGTGCCAGCAGTACAGGCAATCAGCCCCAGCATTTT; CDR3aa: CASSTGNQPQHF
v_gene: TRBV11-2; abundance: once; d_gene: TRBD2; j_gene: TRBJ2-2; CDR3nt: TGTGCCAGCAGCTTGGCGGGACTAGCGGGGTCCGGGGAGCTGTTTTTT; CDR3aa: CASSLAGLAGSGELFF
v_gene: TRBV6-5; abundance: .; d_gene: TRBD2; j_gene: TRBJ2-1; CDR3nt: TGTGCCAGCAAAAAAGCGGGGGGAAACAATGAGCAGTTCTTC; CDR3aa: CASKKAGGNNEQFF
v_gene: TRBV7-9; abundance: .; d_gene: .; j_gene: TRBJ2-5; CDR3nt: TGTGCCAGCAGCTTAGGTCTTTCGGCAGGGTTCGAAGAGACCCAGTACTTC; CDR3aa: CASSLGLSAGFEETQYF
v_gene: TRBV2; abundance: .; d_gene: TRBD2; j_gene: TRBJ2-1; CDR3nt: TGTGCCAGCAGGCCTAGCGGCTTGATTTACAATGAGCAGTTCTTC; CDR3aa: CASRPSGLIYNEQFF
v_gene: TRBV3-1/TRBV3-2; abundance: .; d_gene: TRBD1; j_gene: TRBJ1-5; CDR3nt: TGTGCCAGCAGCTTGACAGGGGATAGCAATCAGCCCCAGCATTTT; CDR3aa: CASSLTGDSNQPQHF
v_gene: TRBV30; abundance: .; d_gene: TRBD2; j_gene: TRBJ2-5; CDR3nt: TGTGCCTACGGACCGGGACTAGCGTTGGAGACCCAGTACTTC; CDR3aa: CAYGPGLALETQYF
v_gene: TRBV14; abundance: few; d_gene: .; j_gene: TRBJ2-1; CDR3nt: TGTGCCAGCAGCCCTTATGTAGCGTTTTCCTCCTACAATGAGCAGTTCTTC; CDR3aa: CASSPYVAFSSYNEQFF
v_gene: TRBV5-1; abundance: .; d_gene: .; j_gene: TRBJ2-1; CDR3nt: TGCGCCAGCAGCCGCGTTAGCGGCCTTGGTGAGCAGTTCTTC; CDR3aa: CASSRVSGLGEQFF
v_gene: TRBV11-2; abundance: .; d_gene: .; j_gene: TRBJ2-2; CDR3nt: TGTGCCAGCAGCTTGGCGGGTGTTCCGACCGGGGAGCTGTTTTTT; CDR3aa: CASSLAGVPTGELFF
v_gene: TRBV5-1; abundance: .; d_gene: .; j_gene: TRBJ1-2; CDR3nt: TGCGCCAGCAGCCGGGACTCAGCTAACTATGGCTACACCTTC; CDR3aa: CASSRDSANYGYTF
v_gene: TRBV24-1; abundance: .; d_gene: .; j_gene: TRBJ1-3; CDR3nt: TGTGCCACCAGTGGGGGCACGTCTGGAAACACCATATATTTT; CDR3aa: CATSGGTSGNTIYF
v_gene: TRBV19; abundance: .; d_gene: TRBD2; j_gene: TRBJ2-5; CDR3nt: TGTGCCAGTAGTGGGACGTTAGCGGGACAAGAGACCCAGTACTTC; CDR3aa: CASSGTLAGQETQYF
v_gene: TRBV2; abundance: .; d_gene: TRBD1; j_gene: TRBJ1-2; CDR3nt: TGTGCCAGCAGTGGAACCGGGACCCTCAGGGGGTATGGCTACACCTTC; CDR3aa: CASSGTGTLRGYGYTF
v_gene: TRBV7-2; abundance: .; d_gene: TRBD1; j_gene: TRBJ1-3; CDR3nt: TGTGCCAGCAGCAAAAGGGGACAGGGGCAGGTCGGAGCTGGAAACACCATATATTTT; CDR3aa: CASSKRGQGQVGAGNTIYF
v_gene: TRBV10-2; abundance: .; d_gene: TRBD1; j_gene: TRBJ2-2; CDR3nt: TGCGCCAGCCGGGTGGGACAGGGGGCGATCGGGGAGCTGTTTTTT; CDR3aa: CASRVGQGAIGELFF
v_gene: TRBV28; abundance: .; d_gene: TRBD1; j_gene: TRBJ1-1; CDR3nt: TGTGCCAGCAGCGGACAGGGGGCATCTGAAGCTTTCTTT; CDR3aa: CASSGQGASEAFF
v_gene: TRBV2; abundance: .; d_gene: TRBD2; j_gene: TRBJ2-3; CDR3nt: TGTGCCAGCAGAGCGGGGACTAGCGGGGCCGGAGATACGCAGTATTTT; CDR3aa: CASRAGTSGAGDTQYF
v_gene: TRBV3-1/TRBV3-2; abundance: .; d_gene: .; j_gene: TRBJ1-1; CDR3nt: TGTGCCAGCAGCCAAGCGTTAGGCAGGGTGAGCACTGAAGCTTTCTTT; CDR3aa: CASSQALGRVSTEAFF
v_gene: TRBV28; abundance: .; d_gene: .; j_gene: TRBJ2-7; CDR3nt: TGTGCCAGCAGTACTTACAGGGAAGGCCCCTACGAGCAGTACTTC; CDR3aa: CASSTYREGPYEQYF
v_gene: TRBV5-1; abundance: .; d_gene: TRBD1; j_gene: TRBJ2-1; CDR3nt: TGCGCCAGCAGCTTGGCCGGGACAGGTCAGGATGAGCAGTTCTTC; CDR3aa: CASSLAGTGQDEQFF
v_gene: TRBV27; abundance: .; d_gene: TRBD2; j_gene: TRBJ2-7; CDR3nt: TGTGCCAGCAGTTCAACGCCAGCGGGAGGGCCCTACGAGCAGTACTTC; CDR3aa: CASSSTPAGGPYEQYF